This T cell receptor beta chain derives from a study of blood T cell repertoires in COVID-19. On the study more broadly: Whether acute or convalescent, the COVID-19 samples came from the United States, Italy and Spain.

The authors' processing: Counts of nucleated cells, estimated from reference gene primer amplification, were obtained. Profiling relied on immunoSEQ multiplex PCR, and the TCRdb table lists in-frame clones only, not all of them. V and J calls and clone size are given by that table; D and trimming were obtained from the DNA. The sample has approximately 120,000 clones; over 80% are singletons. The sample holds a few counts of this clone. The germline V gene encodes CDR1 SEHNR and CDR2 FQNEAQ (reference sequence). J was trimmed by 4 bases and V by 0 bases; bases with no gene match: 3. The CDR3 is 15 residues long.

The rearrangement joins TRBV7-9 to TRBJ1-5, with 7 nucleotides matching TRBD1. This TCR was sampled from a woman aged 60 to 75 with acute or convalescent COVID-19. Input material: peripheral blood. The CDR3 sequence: CASSLASGQNQPQHF. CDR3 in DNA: TGTGCCAGCAGCTTAGCTTCGGGACAGAATCAGCCCCAGCATTTT.